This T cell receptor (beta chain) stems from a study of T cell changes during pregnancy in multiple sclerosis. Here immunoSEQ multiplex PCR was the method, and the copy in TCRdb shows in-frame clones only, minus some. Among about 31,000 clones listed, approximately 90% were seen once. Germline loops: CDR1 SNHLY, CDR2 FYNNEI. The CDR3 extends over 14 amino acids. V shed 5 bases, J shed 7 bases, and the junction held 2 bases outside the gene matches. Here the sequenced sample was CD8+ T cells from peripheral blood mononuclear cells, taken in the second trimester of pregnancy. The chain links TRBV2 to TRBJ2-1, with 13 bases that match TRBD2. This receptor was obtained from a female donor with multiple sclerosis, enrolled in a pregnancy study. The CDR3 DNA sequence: TGTGCCAGCAGTCGGACTAGCGGGAGAAATGAGCAGTTCTTC. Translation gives CASSRTSGRNEQFF.